Listed here are 11 T cell receptor beta chains from one sample, sequenced in a study of cytomegalovirus exposure and HLA in healthy donors. PCR was performed using 60 Vbeta and 13 Jbeta primers. Using immunoSEQ multiplex PCR, the repertoire was profiled, and TCRdb retains in-frame clones only, with some absent. The table includes more than 95,000 clones, 78% detected once. The specimen sequenced was PBMCs. The receptors shown here come from a man aged 25-40 years in good health and CMV-seropositive.

V gene TRBV4-3 combines with J gene TRBJ1-2, with a weak D call TRBD1 (5 bases). Trimming cost V 0 bases and J 2 bases, with 7 bases left between them. The CDR3 is 14 amino acids. Germline lookup yields CDR1 LGHNA and CDR2 YSLEER. The CDR3 here is CASSQDGANYGYTF. CDR3 nucleotide sequence: TGCGCCAGCAGCCAAGATGGGGCAAACTATGGCTACACCTTC.

This CDR3 is CASSPDRSQETQYF. The CDR3 bases are TGTGCCAGCAGCCCTGACAGGTCCCAAGAGACCCAGTACTTC. The chain recombines TRBV7-2 with TRBJ2-5; D is perhaps TRBD1 (6 bases). V shed 5 bases and J shed 1 base, with 11 bases lying between them. The CDR3 length is 14 residues. Germline values: CDR1 SGHTA, CDR2 FQGNSA.

The rearrangement joins TRBV7-2 to TRBJ2-1, with D hard to call. Germline V gene data show CDR1 as SGHTA and CDR2 as FQGNSA. V was cut by 2 bases and J by 1 base, with 6 bases left in between. CDR3 length: 14 residues. The CDR3 DNA reads as TGTGCCAGCAGCTTACCCGGTTCCTACAATGAGCAGTTCTTC. Residues: CASSLPGSYNEQFF.

The chain is built from TRBV9 and TRBJ1-2, with D possibly TRBD1 on 5 matching bases. Germline V gene sequence: CDR1 SGDLS, CDR2 YYNGEE. The CDR3 runs 15 residues. Trimming shortened V by 5 bases and J by 4 bases, and 18 bases separated the two germline ends. CDR3 nucleotides: TGTGCCAGCAGTCGTGGGCCTGGCGGGGGCTATGGCTACACCTTC. This translates into CASSRGPGGGYGYTF.

The rearrangement uses TRBV28 and TRBJ2-7; TRBD1 matches at 7 bases. Germline V CDR1 and CDR2: MDHEN, SYDVKM. This CDR3 has 15 residues. Unmatched junction bases numbered 10, after V lost 6 bases and J lost 2 bases. The DNA of the CDR3 is TGTGCCAGCAGCCCGACCGACAGGGACGCCTACGAGCAGTACTTC. Protein product: CASSPTDRDAYEQYF. The full variable domain, its missing parts supplied by reference TRBV28 and TRBJ2-7, is DVKVTQSSRYLVKRTGEKVFLECVQDMDHENMFWYRQDPGLGLRLIYFSYDVKMKEKGDIPEGYSVSREKKERFSLILESASTNQTSMYLCASSPTDRDAYEQYFGPGTRLTVT.

The J gene is TRBJ1-1, the V gene TRBV20-1, with TRBD1 identical over 7 bases. Germline V lookup: CDR1 DFQATT, CDR2 SNEGSKA (reference sequence). Trimming removed 3 bases from V and 9 bases from J; junction bases left unmatched: 4. This CDR3 comprises 11 residues. The CDR3, as DNA: TGCAGTGCTAGTCCGACAGGGAAAGCTTTCTTT. This gives the protein CSASPTGKAFF.

This sequence joins TRBV21-1 and TRBJ1-5; TRBD1 was called by the table and not checked on the DNA. TRBV21-1 corresponds to a pseudogene. CDR3 length equals 17 residues. The chain's CDR3 is CASSIFPGTGPNQPQHF. The CDR3 DNA is TGTGCCAGCAGCATCTTCCCCGGGACAGGGCCCAATCAGCCCCAGCATTTT.

The chain uses TRBV2 and TRBJ2-7; D may be TRBD2 (6 bases). CDR3 length equals 14 residues. Germline values: CDR1 SNHLY, CDR2 FYNNEI. The ends were cut back, 0 bases at V and 7 bases at J, with 13 bases in the middle. CDR3 sequence (DNA): TGTGCCAGCAGTGAAGCGGAGTCCCGGGGGGAGCAGTACTTC. Residues: CASSEAESRGEQYF.

This chain connects TRBV4-3 to TRBJ2-2; 9 nucleotides match TRBD2. The germline V gene has CDR1 LGHNA and CDR2 YSLEER. CDR3 length: 20 amino acids. Unmatched junction bases numbered 19, after V lost 1 base and J lost 7 bases. The CDR3 sequence is CASSQAVGFGGSGRFGELFF. DNA of the CDR3: TGCGCCAGCAGCCAAGCGGTCGGGTTCGGGGGTAGCGGGAGATTCGGGGAGCTGTTTTTT.

This clone was detected only once. The chain uses TRBV9 and TRBJ1-1, with D perhaps matching TRBD1 (6 bases). Germline V CDR1 and CDR2: SGDLS, YYNGEE. The V and J ends lost 0 bases and 6 bases respectively, with 12 bases between them. The CDR3 spans 14 residues. The CDR3 reads CASSVGRGNAEAFF. In DNA, the CDR3 is TGTGCCAGCAGCGTAGGCAGGGGAAACGCTGAAGCTTTCTTT. Full variable domain (rest looked up from reference TRBV9 and TRBJ1-1): DSGVTQTPKHLITATGQRVTLRCSPRSGDLSVYWYQQSLDQGLQFLIQYYNGEERAKGNILERFSAQQFPDLHSELNLSSLELGDSALYFCASSVGRGNAEAFFGQGTRLTVV.

The V call is TRBV29-1, the J call TRBJ1-1, with D perhaps matching TRBD1 (5 bases). The germline V gene has CDR1 SQVTM and CDR2 ANQGSEA. V lost 6 bases and J lost 0, with 14 bases in between. The CDR3 length is 14 residues. The CDR3 DNA reads as TGCAGCGTACCCCGACAGTACATGAACACTGAAGCTTTCTTT. Translating it yields CSVPRQYMNTEAFF.